The clone carrying this T cell receptor (beta chain) came up many times. The antigen is not known. This sample stems from a study of T cells after yellow fever vaccination. On the study more broadly: SMART-Seq v4 Ultra Low Input served to prepare low-cell-number fractions. Study-level findings and limits: The study re-detected most primary-vaccination clones after the booster (approximately 97% CD4, 88% CD8). By day 5 rather than day 15, the secondary response had peaked, though it was weaker.

Each CDR3 protein gets one entry after TCRdb re-called the 5' RACE reads with MiXCR. The sample lists approximately 250,000 distinct CDR3 sequences; about 5.2% were seen once. Germline V gene sequence: CDR1 LGHNA, CDR2 YSLEER. Trimming cost V 0 bases and J 7 bases; bases outside gene matches: 2. The CDR3 spans 13 residues. The origin of this receptor is a man aged 18 to 29 who received the YFV17D yellow fever vaccine. V and J are TRBV4-3 and TRBJ1-2; 7 bases are a match to TRBD1. The sample in question was CD4+ T cells sorted from PBMCs, obtained on the day of the yellow fever booster vaccination. The DNA of the CDR3 is TGCGCCAGCAGCCAAGACCAGGGGGTTGGCTACACCTTC. Its protein is CASSQDQGVGYTF.